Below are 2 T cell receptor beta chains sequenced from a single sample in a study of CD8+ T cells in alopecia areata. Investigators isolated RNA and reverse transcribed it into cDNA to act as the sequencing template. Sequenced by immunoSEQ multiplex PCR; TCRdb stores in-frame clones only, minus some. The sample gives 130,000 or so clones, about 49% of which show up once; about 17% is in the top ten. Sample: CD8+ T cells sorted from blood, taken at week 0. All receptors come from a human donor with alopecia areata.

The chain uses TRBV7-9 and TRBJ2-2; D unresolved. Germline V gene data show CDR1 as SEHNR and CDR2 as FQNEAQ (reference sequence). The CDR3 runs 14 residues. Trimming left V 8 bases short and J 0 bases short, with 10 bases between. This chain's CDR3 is CASLSLANTGELFF. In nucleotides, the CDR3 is TGTGCCAGCCTCTCCCTCGCGAACACCGGGGAGCTGTTTTTT. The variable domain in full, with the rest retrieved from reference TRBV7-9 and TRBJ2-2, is DTGVSQNPRHKITKRGQNVTFRCDPISEHNRLYWYRQTLGQGPEFLTYFQNEAQLEKSRLLSDRFSAERPKGSFSTLEIQRTEQGDSAMYLCASLSLANTGELFFGEGSRLTVL.

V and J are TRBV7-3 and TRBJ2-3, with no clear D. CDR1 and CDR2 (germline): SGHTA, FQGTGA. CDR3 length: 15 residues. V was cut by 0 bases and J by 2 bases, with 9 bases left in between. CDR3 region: CASSLTPSYTDTQYF. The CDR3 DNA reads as TGTGCCAGCAGCTTAACTCCTTCCTACACAGATACGCAGTATTTT.